The sequence of this T cell receptor (beta chain) was determined in a study of blood T cell repertoires in COVID-19. The table came from immunoSEQ multiplex PCR; TCRdb's copy has only in-frame clones and leaves some out. The sample lists hundreds of thousands of clones, around 86% occurring once. Germline V gene lookup returns CDR1 KGHDR and CDR2 SFDVKD. Trimming took 4 bases from V and 9 from J, leaving 12 bases between them. This CDR3 has 13 amino acids. This rearrangement joins TRBV24-1 to TRBJ2-1; D is possibly TRBD1 (6 bases). The sample comprised PBMCs or T cells enriched from blood (not recorded which). The clonotype was recovered from a man aged 30-40 years who had recovered from COVID-19. This CDR3 is CATSDRTDAEQFF. The DNA for the CDR3 is TGTGCCACCAGTGACCGGACAGATGCTGAGCAGTTCTTC.